This TCR beta chain was identified in a study of early T cells in non-severe SARS-CoV-2 infection. Whole-study context: Bulk RNA from unsorted whole blood was sequenced; chains were unpaired. Study-wide points: VDJdb matches were skewed toward anti-spike CD8 T cell responses.

The TCR library protocol was used to attach unique molecular identifiers. These identifiers were attached to individual cDNA molecules. TCRdb fed the 5' RACE reads into MiXCR, producing one record per CDR3 protein. The table lists 35,000 to 45,000 distinct CDR3 sequences, about 6% of them singletons, with around 8% in the top ten. Germline values: CDR1 SEHNR, CDR2 FQNEAQ (reference sequence). Germline trimming cut 1 base from V and 2 bases from J; bases unmatched to any gene: 1. The CDR3 runs to 14 residues. This clonotype was seen many times. The target antigen is unknown. V and J are TRBV7-9 and TRBJ2-5; 7 nucleotides align to TRBD1. The origin of this receptor is an adult who was a healthcare worker with PCR-confirmed SARS-CoV-2 infection or an uninfected control (not recorded which). The sample here was whole blood, taken at baseline. The chain's CDR3 is CASSLGTGQETQYF. The CDR3 DNA sequence: TGTGCCAGCAGCTTAGGGACAGGTCAAGAGACCCAGTACTTC.